Listed below are T cell receptor beta chains from one sample, sequenced in a study of blood T cells in healthy people across ages. TCRdb analysed the 5' RACE reads with MiXCR anew, one entry per CDR3 protein. The sample gives about 780,000 distinct CDR3 sequences, approximately 24% of which show up once; over 2.5% is in the top ten. Separately, the same data were catalogued under a study of T cells of mothers and their children.

The sample was blood. The source of these receptors is a boy aged 10-17 years in good health. Each CDR3 is given with its conserved first and last residue. D genes are given only for firm matches. Only part of the rows carry a size: once, few, many, or a class if the clone is expanded.

>TRBJ2-5|TRBD2|many|TRBV29-1
TGCAGCGCCCGGGGACTAGAAGAGACCCAGTACTTC
CSARGLEETQYF
>TRBJ2-1|-|-|TRBV12-3/TRBV12-4
TGTGCCAGCAGTACCGCCTATACGGATGAGCAGTTCTTC
CASSTAYTDEQFF
>TRBJ2-7|TRBD2|few|TRBV30
TGTGCCTGGAGCCGTGGGGCTAGCGGGGCCTACGAGCAGTACTTC
CAWSRGASGAYEQYF
>TRBJ2-5|-|-|TRBV5-1
TGCGCCAGCAGCTTGGTGCTTGGGACGCAGAGTCCGCCCCGAGAGACCCAGTACTTC
CASSLVLGTQSPPRETQYF
>TRBJ2-3|-|few|TRBV7-9
TGTGCCAGCAGCTTGGACAGCTACCCTAGCACAGATACGCAGTATTTT
CASSLDSYPSTDTQYF
>TRBJ2-5|-|few|TRBV2
TGTGCCACCCGTCTGGGGGCCGGGGAAGAGACCCAGTACTTC
CATRLGAGEETQYF
>TRBJ2-7|TRBD2|-|TRBV4-1
TGCGCCAGCAGCCAAGAGACTAGCGGGGGGCCGAGCTCCTACGAGCAGTACTTC
CASSQETSGGPSSYEQYF
>TRBJ2-1|-|-|TRBV5-1
TGCGCCAACAGTAATGGTGGTAGGGTGAATGAGCAGTTCTTC
CANSNGGRVNEQFF
>TRBJ1-4|-|few|TRBV12-3/TRBV12-4
TGTGCCAGCAGCCCCGGGGGGTCGGCAAAACTGTTTTTT
CASSPGGSAKLFF
>TRBJ1-3|-|-|TRBV28
TGTGCCACGACCCGGCTGGTAGGAGAATTATACTCTGGAAACACCATATATTTT
CATTRLVGELYSGNTIYF
>TRBJ1-4|-|-|TRBV29-1
TGCAGCGTTGTTCTCGATGAAAAACTGTTTTTT
CSVVLDEKLFF
>TRBJ2-5|TRBD2|-|TRBV3-1
TGTGCCAGCAGCCAACAAAGCGGGGGTGGACAGACCCAGTACTTC
CASSQQSGGGQTQYF
>TRBJ2-3|TRBD2|few|TRBV3-1
TGTGCCAGCAGCCAAGGGACTAGCGATACGACAGATACGCAGTATTTT
CASSQGTSDTTDTQYF
>TRBJ2-5|-|few|TRBV7-9
TGTGCCAGCAGCTTGAGAGAAGGCCCTCGGGAGACCCAGTACTTC
CASSLREGPRETQYF
>TRBJ2-2|-|-|TRBV6-5
TGTGCCAGCAGTAGGGCTTCCCTGAACACCGGGGAGCTGTTTTTT
CASSRASLNTGELFF
>TRBJ1-5|-|few|TRBV6-2/TRBV6-3
TGTGCCAGCGGACCGGACAGTAACCCCAATCAGCCCCAGCATTTT
CASGPDSNPNQPQHF
>TRBJ2-1|TRBD2|many|TRBV18
TGTGCCAGCTCATGGGCTAGCGGGGGTAACCACAATGAGCAGTTCTTC
CASSWASGGNHNEQFF
>TRBJ2-7|TRBD1|-|TRBV10-3
TGTGCCATCAGTGGGGGACAGGGGTCCTACGAGCAGTACTTC
CAISGGQGSYEQYF
>TRBJ2-5|TRBD2|-|TRBV5-1
TGCGCCAGCCGCCCTAGCGGGGGGTACCAAGAGACCCAGTACTTC
CASRPSGGYQETQYF
>TRBJ2-5|-|-|TRBV7-9
TGTGCCAGCAGGTCAGACTTCCAAGAGACCCAGTACTTC
CASRSDFQETQYF
>TRBJ1-1|-|few|TRBV9
TGTGCCAGCAGCGCACCTTCAGGACTGAACACTGAAGCTTTCTTT
CASSAPSGLNTEAFF
>TRBJ2-5|-|few|TRBV5-1
TGCGCCAGCAGCTTGAATGAGGGTCGAGAGCAGTACTTC
CASSLNEGREQYF
>TRBJ2-4|TRBD1|-|TRBV6-5
TGTGCCAGCAGGGCCAGACAGGGGAAAAACATTCAGTACTTC
CASRARQGKNIQYF
>TRBJ2-3|-|-|TRBV5-1
TGCGCCAGCAGCTCCGTGCGAGGGGGCACAGATACGCAGTATTTT
CASSSVRGGTDTQYF
>TRBJ2-5|TRBD1|-|TRBV7-2
TGTGCCAGCAGCCCGAGATCGGGACAGGGGGGGAGGACCCAGTACTTC
CASSPRSGQGGRTQYF
>TRBJ2-3|-|-|TRBV7-9
TGTGCCAGCAGCTTGATCGGGTCAGATACGCAGTATTTT
CASSLIGSDTQYF
>TRBJ2-7|-|-|TRBV2
TGTGCCAGCAGTGAAGGGGGGGAATCCGAGCAGTACTTC
CASSEGGESEQYF
>TRBJ1-4|-|-|TRBV15
TGTGCCACCAGCAGGAGGACCCTTGCAACTAATGAAAAACTGTTTTTT
CATSRRTLATNEKLFF
>TRBJ2-1|TRBD2|few|TRBV12-5
TGTGCTAGTGCCCCCCGAGCGGGGGATTACAATGAGCAGTTCTTC
CASAPRAGDYNEQFF
>TRBJ1-2|-|-|TRBV12-3/TRBV12-4
TGTGCCAGCAGTTTGAGGGAGGGGAGTGATGGCTACACCTTC
CASSLREGSDGYTF
>TRBJ2-1|-|-|TRBV6-6
TGTGCCAGCAGTTACACTCCCCGGGACCACAATGAGCAGTTCTTC
CASSYTPRDHNEQFF
>TRBJ1-4|TRBD1|-|TRBV7-8
TGTGCCAGCCCGCAGGGGGCGAGTACTAATGAAAGACTGTTTTTT
CASPQGASTNERLFF
>TRBJ1-1|-|-|TRBV7-9
TGTGCCAGCAGCTTAGAGGGTCTTGTCGCAGCTTTCTTT
CASSLEGLVAAFF
>TRBJ2-3|TRBD2|-|TRBV29-1
TGCAGCATCAGGACTAGCGGAGCCACAGATACGCAGTATTTT
CSIRTSGATDTQYF
>TRBJ1-4|-|few|TRBV5-5
TGTGCCAGCAGCTTCATGGAGGAGCCTAATGAAAAACTGTTTTTT
CASSFMEEPNEKLFF
>TRBJ1-4|-|few|TRBV12-3/TRBV12-4
TGTGCCAGCACCCAGTGGGGGGGAACTAATGAAAAACTGTTTTTT
CASTQWGGTNEKLFF
>TRBJ2-1|TRBD2|few|TRBV28
TGTGCCAGCAGTTTATTCCTCCCCGGACTAGCGGGGAGCTCCTACAATGAGCAGTTCTTC
CASSLFLPGLAGSSYNEQFF
>TRBJ2-5|-|few|TRBV18
TGTGCCAGCTCACCAGAATTCGCTACTGAGACCCAGTACTTC
CASSPEFATETQYF
>TRBJ2-7|TRBD2|few|TRBV29-1
TGCAGCGACCGACGAAGCGGGGGGTTCTCCTACGAGCAGTACTTC
CSDRRSGGFSYEQYF
>TRBJ2-7|-|few|TRBV10-3
TGTGCCATCAGTTCCTCAGGGTTCGAGCAGTACTTC
CAISSSGFEQYF
>TRBJ2-7|TRBD2|-|TRBV12-3/TRBV12-4
TGTGCCAGCAGGTACCGGGGCGGCGGGGGACGCGAGCAGTACTTC
CASRYRGGGGREQYF
>TRBJ2-1|TRBD2|few|TRBV6-6
TGTGCCAGCAGTCAGACTAGCGGGGGGGCCCAGGAGCAGTTCTTC
CASSQTSGGAQEQFF
>TRBJ2-5|TRBD1|-|TRBV11-2
TGTGCCAGCAGCTCAATTAACGGGACAGCAAGGGAGACCCAGTACTTC
CASSSINGTARETQYF
>TRBJ1-6|-|-|TRBV7-2
TGTGCCAGCAGCGTAACAGCGCCGGGCAATTCACCCCTCCACTTT
CASSVTAPGNSPLHF
>TRBJ1-6|TRBD1|few|TRBV30
TGTGCCTGGAGTGAGGGACAGGGGAGGATTTCACCCCTCCACTTT
CAWSEGQGRISPLHF
>TRBJ2-5|-|-|TRBV20-1
TGCAGTGCTACCGGGACACCCCAAGAGACCCAGTACTTC
CSATGTPQETQYF
>TRBJ2-5|-|few|TRBV5-6
TGTGCCAGCAGCTTTGTCACGGCAGGGATCCCCAAAGAGACCCAGTACTTC
CASSFVTAGIPKETQYF
>TRBJ2-3|-|once|TRBV4-2
TGTGCCAGCAGCCAAGATTTGATGGCGGGGGCTAGCACAGATACGCAGTATTTT
CASSQDLMAGASTDTQYF
>TRBJ2-1|TRBD1|-|TRBV6-1
TGTGCCAGCACCAAAGGACAGGCAACAGATGAGCAGTTCTTC
CASTKGQATDEQFF
>TRBJ2-7|-|-|TRBV27
TGTGCCAGCAGTTTATATCCAGGGCACTACGAGCAGTACTTC
CASSLYPGHYEQYF
>TRBJ2-7|TRBD1|-|TRBV28
TGTGCCAGCAGTCTGGGACAGGGGGCCCTGTACTTC
CASSLGQGALYF
>TRBJ1-2|TRBD1|few|TRBV3-1
TGTGCCAGCAGCCCCGGGACAGGGTCGTCTTTAATTGGCTACACCTTC
CASSPGTGSSLIGYTF
>TRBJ2-4|TRBD2|-|TRBV7-8
TGTGCCAGCAGCTTATTGATCGGGGGGGGATCCAAAAACATTCAGTACTTC
CASSLLIGGGSKNIQYF